This passage covers 30 T cell receptor beta chains from one sample sequenced in a study of T cells in Graves' hyperthyroidism and ophthalmopathy (dated by TCRdb to between 2018 and 2020). The receptor library was made with multiplex PCR. The sequencer listed for this sample is Illumina HiSeq 2000. Amplification of TCR beta CDR3 regions was carried out from RNA transcripts. The first round of RT-PCR for the TCR CDR3 was performed with the HTBI primer set and the Qiagen OneStep RT-PCR kit. TCRdb handled the public reads itself, with Q25 trimming in fastp and clone calling in MiXCR, and kept productive beta chains. Under each unique CDR3 protein, matching rows form one entry showing the most common genes and DNA. This sample holds over 500,000 distinct CDR3 sequences; around 15% were observed only once. The ten largest clones take up about 29% of the sample. Sequences were obtained from blood. The source of these receptors is a woman under 40 with Graves' ophthalmopathy.

This clonotype was counted ten times or more. The genes are TRBV10-3 and TRBJ2-1, with D possibly matching TRBD1 (6 bases). Germline CDR1 ENHRY, CDR2 SYGVKD. Deletions cut 0 bases from V and 6 bases from J, with 18 bases between. The length of the CDR3 is 17 residues. Here the CDR3 reads CAISESLRQGPINEQFF. The DNA for the CDR3 is TGTGCCATCAGTGAGTCGTTGAGGCAGGGGCCCATCAATGAGCAGTTCTTC.

The rearrangement uses TRBV5-1 and TRBJ2-5; 10 nucleotides match TRBD2. The germline V gene has CDR1 SGHRS and CDR2 YFSETQ. The V gene end was trimmed by 4 bases and the J gene end by 3 bases; junction bases not matched to a gene: 3. CDR3 length: 14 amino acids. Here the CDR3 DNA reads TGCGCCAGCAGCCGTGGGACTAGCGAAGAGACCCAGTACTTC. Residues: CASSRGTSEETQYF.

This clonotype was detected ten times or more. The rearrangement uses TRBV7-3 and TRBJ2-7; either TRBD1 or TRBD2 may fit D (5 bases each). The CDR3 sequence is 13 residues long. Deletions cut 4 bases from V and 2 bases from J, with 9 bases between. The germline V gene encodes CDR1 SGHTA and CDR2 FQGTGA. The CDR3 region has the DNA TGTGCCAGCAGCTCGGGACCTCCCTACGAGCAGTACTTC. Amino acids: CASSSGPPYEQYF.

The V call is TRBV24-1, the J call TRBJ2-7; 8 bases are a match to TRBD2. The length of the CDR3 is 14 residues. The ends lost 5 bases at V and 5 bases at J; junction bases unmatched: 7. Germline lookup yields CDR1 KGHDR and CDR2 SFDVKD. The CDR3 nucleotides are TGTGCCACCAGTGTGGCGGGAGGCTACAACGAGCAGTACTTC. As protein: CATSVAGGYNEQYF.

This clonotype was counted a few times. The chain recombines TRBV6-5 with TRBJ2-1; 7 bases agree with TRBD2. The CDR3 spans 21 residues. V trimming: 0 bases; J trimming: 5 bases; junction bases outside the gene matches: 22. Germline CDR1 is MNHEY and CDR2 is SVGAGI. This CDR3 reads CASSYSIGGPTWEGLDNEQFF. DNA of the CDR3: TGTGCCAGCAGTTACTCGATCGGCGGCCCCACCTGGGAGGGCCTGGACAATGAGCAGTTCTTC.

This clonotype came up many times. The chain joins TRBV3-1 to TRBJ2-7; D is tentatively TRBD1 or TRBD2 (5 bases each). The germline CDR1 and CDR2 sequences are LGHDT and YNNKEL (reference sequence). Trimming removed 3 bases at V and 4 bases at J, with 16 bases between. This CDR3 has 15 amino acids. CDR3 amino acids: CASSQAGTPGYEQYF. The CDR3 region has the DNA TGTGCCAGCAGCCAGGCCGGGACCCCGGGATACGAGCAGTACTTC.

The rearrangement uses TRBV29-1 and TRBJ1-1; unclear D gene. The V gene's germline CDR1 is SQVTM and CDR2 ANQGSEA. The CDR3 sequence is 13 residues long. The germline V and J ends were trimmed by 5 bases and 1 base, with 11 bases remaining between them. The CDR3 sequence is CSVTRTGNTEAFF. In DNA, the CDR3 is TGCAGCGTTACCAGGACGGGGAACACTGAAGCTTTCTTT.

This clonotype was counted ten times or more. V gene TRBV20-1 combines with J gene TRBJ2-1, with TRBD1 matching over 8 bases. The CDR3 runs to 17 residues. Germline V gene sequence: CDR1 DFQATT, CDR2 SNEGSKA (reference sequence). The V and J ends lost 0 bases and 7 bases, in that order; junction bases with no gene match: 14. CDR3 nucleotides: TGCAGTGCTAGAGATCCAGGACAGGGCGGGGTCACGAATGAGCAGTTCTTC. Amino acids: CSARDPGQGGVTNEQFF.

This clonotype has more than one count but fewer than ten. The junction and the germline gene differ at one end; a read error may be behind it. This chain uses TRBV7-7 with TRBJ1-1, with D uncertain. There are 12 residues in the CDR3. The V gene's germline CDR1 is SSHAT and CDR2 FNYEAQ (reference sequence). The CDR3 sequence is CASSPPREMNFF. CDR3 DNA: TGTGCTAGCAGCCCACCGAGGGAGATGAATTTCTTT.

This chain links TRBV27 with TRBJ1-2; possibly TRBD1 for D (5 bases). Germline CDR1 reads MNHEY; CDR2 reads SMNVEV (reference sequence). V was shortened by 0 bases and J by 7 bases, with 12 bases between the two germline ends. The CDR3 sequence is 14 residues long. The CDR3 DNA reads TGTGCCAGCAGTTTATCTTCGGGGGAGGTTGGCTACACCTTC. This codes for CASSLSSGEVGYTF.

This clonotype has only a few counts. This sequence joins TRBV20-1 and TRBJ2-6; D is perhaps TRBD2 (5 bases). Trimming removed 4 bases at V and 4 bases at J, with 11 bases between. The V gene's germline CDR1 is DFQATT and CDR2 SNEGSKA (reference sequence). The CDR3 loop spans 14 amino acids. The CDR3 DNA reads TGCAGTGCTATAGAGGGATCCGGGGCCAACGTCCTGACTTTC. Translation gives CSAIEGSGANVLTF.

The V and J genes are TRBV20-1 and TRBJ2-7, with D hard to call. Germline CDR1 reads DFQATT; CDR2 reads SNEGSKA (reference sequence). The CDR3 has 16 amino acids. Trimming took 3 bases from V and 5 from J, leaving 23 bases between them. This chain's CDR3 is CSASLLKGALRDEQYF. In DNA form, the CDR3 reads TGCAGTGCTAGCCTTCTTAAGGGTGCTCTAAGAGACGAGCAGTACTTC.

This chain uses TRBV20-1 with TRBJ2-7; no firm D call. V lost 4 bases and J 2 bases, leaving 15 bases between the germline ends. From germline, CDR1 is DFQATT and CDR2 SNEGSKA (reference sequence). This CDR3 has 14 residues. The CDR3 loop reads CSAKGWTAPYEQYF. CDR3 nucleotide sequence: TGCAGTGCTAAAGGATGGACGGCTCCCTACGAGCAGTACTTC.

This clonotype was seen more than once but under ten times. The chain is built from TRBV12-3 or TRBV12-4 and TRBJ2-1, with 9 bases identical to TRBD1. CDR3 length: 14 amino acids. Trimming took 6 bases from V and 8 from J; bases not matched to a gene: 8. CDR3 DNA: TGTGCCAGCAGCTCCGGGACAGGGAATCATGAGCAGTTCTTC. It yields the protein CASSSGTGNHEQFF.

This clonotype was found many times. The chain uses TRBV7-2 and TRBJ2-1; TRBD1 matches at 7 bases. V gave up 5 bases and J gave up 8 bases; unmatched junction bases: 6. This CDR3 spans 13 amino acids. Germline CDR1 SGHTA, CDR2 FQGNSA. CDR3 bases: TGTGCCAGCAGCCCGAACAGGGGAGATGAGCAGTTCTTC. Translating it yields CASSPNRGDEQFF.

The CDR3 nucleotides are TGCGCCAGCAGCTTGGCTGTTGGGAGCCCAGATACGCAGTATTTT. Its protein product is CASSLAVGSPDTQYF. This chain links TRBV5-1 with TRBJ2-3; possibly TRBD2 for D (5 bases). The CDR3 is made up of 15 amino acids. With 0 bases removed from V and 4 bases from J, the gap between germline ends came to 12 bases. CDR1 and CDR2 from the germline V gene are SGHRS and YFSETQ.

This clonotype was seen repeatedly, ten times or more. This rearrangement joins TRBV3-1 to TRBJ1-1; D unresolved. V gave up 3 bases and J gave up 3 bases, with 5 bases separating them. Germline values: CDR1 LGHDT, CDR2 YNNKEL (reference sequence). The CDR3 is made up of 12 amino acids. CDR3 sequence (DNA): TGTGCCAGCAGCCAGCGACACACTGAAGCTTTCTTT. It translates to CASSQRHTEAFF.

The rearrangement uses TRBV14 and TRBJ2-2; no reliable D call. Trimming removed 4 bases from V and 5 bases from J, with 11 bases in between. The CDR3 covers 14 residues. Germline CDR1 reads SGHDN; CDR2 reads FVKESK. The CDR3 DNA sequence: TGTGCCAGCAGCCCCGTCCACTTTACCGGGGAGCTGTTTTTT. It yields the protein CASSPVHFTGELFF.

The rearrangement uses TRBV4-2 and TRBJ2-7; D is unresolved. This CDR3 contains 14 residues. Germline CDR1 and CDR2: LGHNA and YNFKEQ. V was cut by 0 bases and J by 3 bases, with 9 bases left in between. DNA for the CDR3: TGTGCCAGCAGCCAAGATATGGGCAGCTACGAGCAGTACTTC. It specifies CASSQDMGSYEQYF.

In this sample, this clonotype turned up many times. The chain links TRBV5-6 to TRBJ2-1; D is possibly TRBD2 (5 bases). The CDR3 spans 15 residues. The V end lost 4 bases, the J end lost 5 bases, and 16 bases lay between the germline ends. The germline gives CDR1 SGHDT, CDR2 YYEEEE. For the CDR3, the DNA is TGTGCCAGCAGCCTAGGTGGACTTACCGACAATGAGCAGTTCTTC. It encodes CASSLGGLTDNEQFF.

Ten or more counts support this clonotype. The V gene is TRBV28, the J gene TRBJ1-1; D gene ambiguous. V gave up 5 bases and J gave up 4 bases, with 14 bases separating them. Germline-derived CDR1 and CDR2 are MDHEN and SYDVKM. This CDR3 spans 14 amino acids. CDR3 coding DNA: TGTGCCAGCAGTCCCCAGGCGGGTAGCACTGAAGCTTTCTTT. Amino acids: CASSPQAGSTEAFF.

This clonotype occurred a few times. The chain carries TRBV7-9 and TRBJ2-7, with D maybe TRBD2 (5 bases). The V end was cut by 5 bases, the J end by 0 bases, with 11 bases between. The CDR3 has 14 residues. Per the germline V gene, CDR1 is SEHNR and CDR2 is FQNEAQ (reference sequence). CDR3 sequence (DNA): TGTGCCAGCAGCCCCGGACTGCGCTCCTACGAGCAGTACTTC. It codes for CASSPGLRSYEQYF.

This clonotype has a count of ten or more. J is TRBJ2-3 and V is TRBV2; 7 bases are shared with TRBD2. Germline V gene lookup returns CDR1 SNHLY and CDR2 FYNNEI. The V and J ends lost 6 bases and 2 bases, in that order; junction bases with no gene match: 8. There are 15 residues in the CDR3. The DNA for the CDR3 is TGTGCCAGCAGGGGTGCGGGAGTTGACACAGATACGCAGTATTTT. Translation: CASRGAGVDTDTQYF.

On this clonotype itself: A much larger clone differs by one base, so this may be a read error. The chain employs TRBV27 and TRBJ2-1; 13 bases align to TRBD2. The last part of the DNA fits TRBJ2-7 better; the J call may be wrong. This CDR3 is 16 amino acids long. Germline V gene sequence: CDR1 MNHEY, CDR2 SMNVEV (reference sequence). For the CDR3, the DNA is TGTGCCAGCAGCCGACCGGGACTAGCGGGATACAATGAGCAGTACTTC. Encoded protein: CASSRPGLAGYNEQYF.

The chain couples TRBV28 to TRBJ2-7; D possibly uses TRBD1 or TRBD2 (5 bases each). Germline V lookup: CDR1 MDHEN, CDR2 SYDVKM. The CDR3 spans 14 residues. V was cut by 3 bases and J by 5 bases, with 14 bases left in between. In DNA form, the CDR3 reads TGTGCCAGCAGTTTTCGGGGCAGCCTGGACGAGCAGTACTTC. Its translation: CASSFRGSLDEQYF. Looking up the rest from reference TRBV28 and TRBJ2-7 gives the full variable domain: DVKVTQSSRYLVKRTGEKVFLECVQDMDHENMFWYRQDPGLGLRLIYFSYDVKMKEKGDIPEGYSVSREKKERFSLILESASTNQTSMYLCASSFRGSLDEQYFGPGTRLTVT.

This clonotype was picked up many times. V gene TRBV4-3 combines with J gene TRBJ1-6; D unresolved. The CDR3 is 16 amino acids. Germline CDR1 is LGHNA and CDR2 is YSLEER. V lost 1 base to trimming and J lost 2 bases, with 9 bases between them. The CDR3 is CASSQAWSTYNSPLHF. The CDR3 DNA reads TGCGCCAGCAGCCAAGCGTGGAGCACCTATAATTCACCCCTCCACTTT.

This clonotype has ten or more counts. The chain employs TRBV20-1 and TRBJ2-1; the D gene could be TRBD1 or TRBD2 (6 bases each). The CDR3 extends over 15 amino acids. The germline CDR1 and CDR2 sequences are DFQATT and SNEGSKA (reference sequence). V was clipped by 0 bases and J by 5 bases, with 14 bases between them. CDR3 amino acids: CSARDGGGIDNEQFF. DNA for the CDR3: TGCAGTGCTAGAGATGGGGGCGGGATCGACAATGAGCAGTTCTTC.

This chain uses TRBV27 with TRBJ2-3; 12 positions match TRBD2. The germline V gene encodes CDR1 MNHEY and CDR2 SMNVEV (reference sequence). The junction had 12 bases not matched to a gene; V was cut back by 3 bases and J by 2 bases. The CDR3 has 19 amino acids. CDR3 residues: CASSLAASGRAWVTDTQYF. CDR3 coding DNA: TGTGCCAGCAGTTTGGCGGCTAGCGGGAGGGCCTGGGTCACAGATACGCAGTATTTT.

This clonotype was counted ten times or more. The rearrangement joins TRBV6-1 to TRBJ2-7; 9 nucleotides match TRBD1. CDR3 length: 14 residues. Germline CDR1 and CDR2: MNHNS and SASEGT. Losses at the gene ends were 5 bases for V and 0 bases for J; bases not matched to a gene: 2. CDR3 DNA: TGTGCCAGCAGTCGACAGGGGGTCTCCTACGAGCAGTACTTC. Its protein is CASSRQGVSYEQYF.

Of note for this clonotype: One end of the junction is discordant with germline, which a read error may explain. The rearrangement joins TRBV12-3 or TRBV12-4 to TRBJ1-6; 9 bases match TRBD1. CDR3 length equals 14 residues. CDR3 DNA sequence: TGTGTCAGCAGTCAGGGACAGGGATATTCACCCCTCCACTTT. Its protein product is CVSSQGQGYSPLHF.